The sequence of this T cell receptor (beta chain) was determined in a study of T cell responses to AZD1222 COVID-19 vaccine. Overall study results and limits: At study baseline, merely over 5 AZD1222 recipients were seropositive. Compared with day 0, the breadth and depth of the Spike-specific TCR repertoire rose significantly after two doses of AZD1222. Close to half of spike-specific TCRs reportedly recognize unmutated variant regions. White British donors predominated, females outnumbered males, and clonal diversity was possibly underestimated.

Generated by immunoSEQ multiplex PCR, the TCRdb table keeps only in-frame clones and is missing some. Here the sample spans about 85,000 clones, roughly 90% being singletons. CDR1 and CDR2 (germline): SGDLS, YYNGEE. This CDR3 region has 15 residues. The V end lost 3 bases, the J end lost 1 base, and 11 bases lay between the germline ends. Regarding this clone: Its target is not known.

The chain combines TRBV9 with TRBJ1-5, with D possibly matching TRBD1 (6 bases). The sequences come from peripheral blood, collected on day 0 of AZD1222 vaccination. The origin of this receptor is an adult in good health. Here the CDR3 reads CASSEGTLSNQPQHF. DNA of the CDR3: TGTGCCAGCAGCGAAGGGACACTCAGCAATCAGCCCCAGCATTTT. Full variable domain (missing parts from reference TRBV9 and TRBJ1-5): DSGVTQTPKHLITATGQRVTLRCSPRSGDLSVYWYQQSLDQGLQFLIQYYNGEERAKGNILERFSAQQFPDLHSELNLSSLELGDSALYFCASSEGTLSNQPQHFGDGTRLSIL.